This T cell receptor (beta chain) is drawn from a study of CD8+ T cells in alopecia areata. cDNA prepared by RNA extraction and subsequent reverse transcription served as the template for sequencing. Clones were sequenced by immunoSEQ multiplex PCR, and TCRdb holds only the in-frame ones, with some missing. The data show about 270,000 clones, about 62% seen once. Treatment of the sample: oral pan-JAK inhibitor, 5-10 mg twice daily. PBMC-derived CD4+ and CD8+ T cells were sorted. Germline assignment: CDR1 SGHAT and CDR2 FQNNGV. V lost 1 base, J lost 7 bases, and 11 bases lay in between. This CDR3 is built from 15 residues.

The chain employs TRBV11-2 and TRBJ1-6; no definite D call. Here the sequenced sample was CD4+ T cells sorted from blood, taken around week 54, from a patient treated with tofacitinib. The clonotype was recovered from a human donor with alopecia areata. CDR3 in DNA: TGTGCCAGCAGCTTAGCCGACGGAATAAATTCACCCCTCCACTTT. Encoded protein: CASSLADGINSPLHF.